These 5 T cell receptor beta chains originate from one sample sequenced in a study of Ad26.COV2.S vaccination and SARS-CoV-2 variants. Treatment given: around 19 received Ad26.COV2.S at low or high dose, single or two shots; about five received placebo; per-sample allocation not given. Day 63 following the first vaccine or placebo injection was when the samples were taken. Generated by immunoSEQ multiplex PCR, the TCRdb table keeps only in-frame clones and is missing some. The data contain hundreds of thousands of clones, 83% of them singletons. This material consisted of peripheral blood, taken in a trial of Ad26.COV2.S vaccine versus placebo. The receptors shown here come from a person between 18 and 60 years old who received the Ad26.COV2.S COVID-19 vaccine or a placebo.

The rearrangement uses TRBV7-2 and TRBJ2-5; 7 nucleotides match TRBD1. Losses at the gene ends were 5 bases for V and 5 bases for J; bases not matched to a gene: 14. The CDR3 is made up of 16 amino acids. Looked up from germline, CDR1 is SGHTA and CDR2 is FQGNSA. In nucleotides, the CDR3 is TGTGCCAGCAGCCCCACAGGGGTAGGCAGGGGGGAGACCCAGTACTTC. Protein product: CASSPTGVGRGETQYF.

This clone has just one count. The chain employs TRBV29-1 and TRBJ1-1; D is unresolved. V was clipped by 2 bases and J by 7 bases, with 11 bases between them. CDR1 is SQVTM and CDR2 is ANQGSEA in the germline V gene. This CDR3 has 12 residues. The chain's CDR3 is CSVEKMYSEAFF. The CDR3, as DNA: TGCAGCGTTGAAAAGATGTACAGTGAAGCTTTCTTT.

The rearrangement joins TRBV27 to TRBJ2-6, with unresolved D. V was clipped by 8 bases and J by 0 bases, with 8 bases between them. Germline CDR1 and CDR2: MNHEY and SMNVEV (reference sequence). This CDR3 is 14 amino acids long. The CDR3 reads CASAFHSGANVLTF. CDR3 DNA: TGTGCCAGCGCCTTCCACTCTGGGGCCAACGTCCTGACTTTC.

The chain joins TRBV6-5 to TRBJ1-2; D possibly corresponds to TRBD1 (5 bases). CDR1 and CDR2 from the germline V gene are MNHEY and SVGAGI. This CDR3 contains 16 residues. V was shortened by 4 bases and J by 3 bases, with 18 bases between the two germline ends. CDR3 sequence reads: CASSSNPGTGDYGYTF. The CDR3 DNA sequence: TGTGCCAGCAGTTCCAATCCCGGGACGGGAGACTATGGCTACACCTTC.

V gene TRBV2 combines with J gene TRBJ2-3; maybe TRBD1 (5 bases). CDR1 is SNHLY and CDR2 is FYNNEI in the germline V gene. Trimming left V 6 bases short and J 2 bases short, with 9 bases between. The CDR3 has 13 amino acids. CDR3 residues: CASRGLNTDTQYF. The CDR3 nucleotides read TGTGCCAGCAGGGGGCTTAACACAGATACGCAGTATTTT. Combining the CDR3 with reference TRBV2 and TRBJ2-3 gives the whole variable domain EPEVTQTPSHQVTQMGQEVILRCVPISNHLYFYWYRQILGQKVEFLVSFYNNEISEKSEIFDDQFSVERPDGSNFTLKIRSTKLEDSAMYFCASRGLNTDTQYFGPGTRLTVL.